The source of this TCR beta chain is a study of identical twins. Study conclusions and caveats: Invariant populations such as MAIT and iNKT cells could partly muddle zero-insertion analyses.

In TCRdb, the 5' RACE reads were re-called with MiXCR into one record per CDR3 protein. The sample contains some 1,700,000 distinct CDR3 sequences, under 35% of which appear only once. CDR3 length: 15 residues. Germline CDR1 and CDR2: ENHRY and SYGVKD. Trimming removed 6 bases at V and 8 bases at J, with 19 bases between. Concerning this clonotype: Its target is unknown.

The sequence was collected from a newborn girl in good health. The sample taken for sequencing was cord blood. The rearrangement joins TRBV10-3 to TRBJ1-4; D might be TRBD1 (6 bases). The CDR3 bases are TGTGCCATCAGGGGAACAGGGTTGGATGGGGAAAAACTGTTTTTT. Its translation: CAIRGTGLDGEKLFF.